This TCR beta chain was sequenced in a study of blood T cell repertoires in COVID-19. Per germline, CDR1 MDHEN and CDR2 SYDVKM. V gave up 5 bases and J gave up 8 bases, with 21 bases separating them. The CDR3 totals 15 residues. The table came from immunoSEQ multiplex PCR; TCRdb's copy has only in-frame clones and leaves some out. This sample has some 200,000 clones; around 80% occur once, and the top ten carry 6% to 8%. This rearrangement joins TRBV28 to TRBJ1-1, with no clear D. Sequencing used peripheral blood. The TCR originated in a human donor with acute or convalescent COVID-19. The donor label of this sample is uncertain. Here the CDR3 DNA reads TGTGCCAGCAGTCATGCCCTGGGAGGCTACTCAGAAGCTTTCTTT. Translated, it gives CASSHALGGYSEAFF. Variable domain in full (rest from reference TRBV28 and TRBJ1-1): DVKVTQSSRYLVKRTGEKVFLECVQDMDHENMFWYRQDPGLGLRLIYFSYDVKMKEKGDIPEGYSVSREKKERFSLILESASTNQTSMYLCASSHALGGYSEAFFGQGTRLTVV.